These 29 T cell receptor beta chains came from one sample sequenced in a study of blood T cells in healthy people across ages. A second PCR of roughly 7 to 11 cycles used a sample-barcoded 5' primer and a J-beta primer mix. TCRdb independently ran MiXCR on the 5' RACE reads; one entry per CDR3 protein. In the table there are around 1.5 million distinct CDR3 sequences, about 31% of which are singletons. Sequenced sample: blood. The receptors stem from a woman aged 30 to 39 in good health.

This clonotype was seen a handful of times. This chain links TRBV7-3 with TRBJ1-4; D not certain. This CDR3 spans 15 amino acids. Germline lookup yields CDR1 SGHTA and CDR2 FQGTGA. Trimming left V 0 bases short and J 1 base short, with 6 bases between. The CDR3 region has the DNA TGTGCCAGCAGCTTAACCGGAGGAACTAATGAAAAACTGTTTTTT. It specifies CASSLTGGTNEKLFF.

This chain connects TRBV6-1 to TRBJ2-7; D is perhaps TRBD1 or TRBD2 (5 bases each). The germline V gene encodes CDR1 MNHNS and CDR2 SASEGT. The CDR3 is 16 residues long. V was pared by 3 bases and J by 0 bases, with 15 bases between. The CDR3 nucleotides read TGTGCCAGCAGTGACCCTCCGGGACGGATCTCCTACGAGCAGTACTTC. Residues: CASSDPPGRISYEQYF.

In the case of this clonotype: A much larger clone lies one base from this, so it may be a read error. The genes are TRBV29-1 and TRBJ1-2, with TRBD1 matching 12 bases. The CDR3 is made up of 15 amino acids. CDR1 and CDR2 from the germline V gene are SQVTM and ANQGSEA. CDR3 DNA sequence: TGCAGCGTCAAGGGGACAGGGGGCAGTAACCATGGCTACACCTTC. Translated: CSVKGTGGSNHGYTF.

The V and J genes are TRBV3-1 and TRBJ1-4, with 8 positions matching TRBD1. From germline, CDR1 is LGHDT and CDR2 YNNKEL (reference sequence). The junction had 6 bases not matched to a gene; V was cut back by 4 bases and J by 11 bases. CDR3 length: 13 residues. The CDR3 reads CASSLRDRPKLFF. In DNA form, the CDR3 reads TGTGCCAGCAGCCTCCGGGACAGGCCCAAACTGTTTTTT.

This clonotype was seen repeatedly, ten times or more. The genes are TRBV29-1 and TRBJ2-1, with D maybe TRBD1 (5 bases). Trimming removed 7 bases at V and 7 bases at J, with 11 bases between. The germline gives CDR1 SQVTM, CDR2 ANQGSEA. This CDR3 region has 11 residues. CDR3 sequence (DNA): TGCAGCGGCAGGGCATTAAATGAGCAGTTCTTC. This translates into CSGRALNEQFF.

This chain joins TRBV25-1 and TRBJ2-5; TRBD2 is a possible D gene (6 bases). The better agreement between TRBJ2-7 and the DNA end casts doubt on the J call. The length of the CDR3 is 13 residues. Germline V CDR1 and CDR2: MGHDK, SYGVNS. The CDR3 nucleotides are TGTGCCAGCAGGGAGGACTACCTCGGCGAGCAGTACTTC. As protein: CASREDYLGEQYF.

This clonotype was detected once. This chain links TRBV29-1 with TRBJ2-3; possible D gene TRBD2, 5 bases. The germline gives CDR1 SQVTM, CDR2 ANQGSEA. V was pared by 8 bases and J by 6 bases, with 30 bases between. The CDR3 runs to 17 residues. DNA for the CDR3: TGCAGCTTCTTCCCCCCGGAGGTAAGGAGGAATACGGATACGCAGTATTTT. This translates into CSFFPPEVRRNTDTQYF.

This clonotype appeared a few times. The chain links TRBV29-1 to TRBJ2-6, with 7 bases identical to TRBD1. There are 16 residues in the CDR3. Germline CDR1 is SQVTM and CDR2 is ANQGSEA. Trimming cost V 2 bases and J 0 bases; bases outside gene matches: 4. In DNA form, the CDR3 reads TGCAGCGTTGAACGGACAGGTCACTCTGGGGCCAACGTCCTGACTTTC. Protein product: CSVERTGHSGANVLTF.

This clonotype was detected only a few times. The J gene is TRBJ2-7, the V gene TRBV28; D gene unclear. CDR3 length equals 13 residues. CDR1 is MDHEN and CDR2 is SYDVKM in the germline V gene. Deletions cut 3 bases from V and 5 bases from J, with 11 bases between. This CDR3 is CASSFQVYDEQYF. The CDR3 DNA reads as TGTGCCAGCAGTTTCCAGGTTTATGACGAGCAGTACTTC.

This rearrangement joins TRBV6-1 to TRBJ2-7; 7 bases line up with TRBD1. Losses at the gene ends were 0 bases for V and 5 bases for J; bases not matched to a gene: 13. The CDR3 covers 17 residues. Germline V lookup: CDR1 MNHNS, CDR2 SASEGT. CDR3 amino acids: CASSEALKGAGSDEQYF. DNA of the CDR3: TGTGCCAGCAGTGAAGCGCTCAAGGGGGCGGGCAGCGACGAGCAGTACTTC.

This clonotype was seen a few times. This rearrangement joins TRBV6-1 to TRBJ2-2, with 9 nucleotides matching TRBD2. J lost 4 bases, V lost 7 bases, and 13 bases had no gene match. The germline CDR1 and CDR2 sequences are MNHNS and SASEGT. There are 17 residues in the CDR3. This chain's CDR3 is CASTQRVGGGATGELFF. The DNA for the CDR3 is TGTGCCAGCACACAAAGGGTTGGCGGGGGGGCCACCGGGGAGCTGTTTTTT.

This rearrangement joins TRBV6-2 or TRBV6-3 to TRBJ1-2; D unclear. Trimming shortened V by 4 bases and J by 8 bases, and 23 bases separated the two germline ends. Per the germline V gene, CDR1 is MNHEY and CDR2 is SVGEGT. The CDR3 length is 16 residues. CDR3 region: CASSSGDGQARWGYTF. CDR3 in DNA: TGTGCCAGCAGTTCAGGAGATGGGCAGGCCCGGTGGGGCTACACCTTC.

Concerning this clonotype itself: A much larger clonotype is one base distant, so this may be a read error. The chain links TRBV4-1 to TRBJ2-1; D unclear. From germline, CDR1 is MGHRA and CDR2 YSYEKL. This CDR3 has 17 amino acids. CDR3 amino acids: CASSQGVPESSFNEQFF. CDR3 bases: TGCGCCAGCAGCCAAGGAGTCCCTGAGAGCTCCTTCAATGAGCAGTTCTTC.

The chain employs TRBV11-2 and TRBJ2-1; 14 bases are shared with TRBD2. The CDR3 has 17 residues. Germline CDR1 reads SGHAT; CDR2 reads FQNNGV. V lost 1 base to trimming and J lost 6 bases; unmatched junction nucleotides: 5. CDR3 nucleotide sequence: TGTGCCAGCAGCTTAGGTGAGACTAGCGGGGGGGGCAATGAGCAGTTCTTC. It codes for CASSLGETSGGGNEQFF.

Only a few counts were recorded for this clonotype. This sequence joins TRBV20-1 and TRBJ2-7; D gene uncertain. Trimming removed 5 bases from V and 2 bases from J, with 22 bases in between. The CDR3 runs 16 residues. Germline V CDR1 and CDR2: DFQATT, SNEGSKA (reference sequence). The CDR3 here is CSAQRHAHAVAYEQYF. The CDR3 bases are TGCAGTGCTCAGAGACATGCCCATGCGGTAGCCTACGAGCAGTACTTC.

On this clonotype itself: A much larger clone differs from this one at a single base, so this may be a read error. The chain combines TRBV7-9 with TRBJ2-7; TRBD1 might be the D (6 bases). V dropped 4 bases and J dropped 3 bases, with 19 bases sitting between them. Germline loops: CDR1 SEHNR, CDR2 FQNEAQ (reference sequence). The CDR3 consists of 16 residues. CDR3 sequence: CASSSREGERFYEQYF. CDR3 sequence (DNA): TGTGCCAGCAGCTCTCGTGAGGGGGAGCGATTCTACGAGCAGTACTTC.

J is TRBJ2-1 and V is TRBV7-7, with TRBD1 matching over 9 bases. CDR1 is SSHAT, CDR2 FNYEAQ, per germline (reference sequence). The CDR3 contains 15 residues. Trimming cost V 5 bases and J 12 bases; bases outside gene matches: 14. The CDR3 spells CASSPRTGASQVQFF. The CDR3, as DNA: TGTGCCAGCAGCCCACGGACAGGGGCAAGTCAGGTGCAGTTCTTC. Full variable domain (remainder filled in from reference TRBV7-7 and TRBJ2-1): GAGVSQSPRYKVTKRGQDVTLRCDPISSHATLYWYQQALGQGPEFLTYFNYEAQPDKSGLPSDRFSAERPEGSISTLTIQRTEQRDSAMYRCASSPRTGASQVQFFGPGTRLTVL.

This clonotype was picked up a small number of times. The chain is built from TRBV6-5 and TRBJ2-1, with 9 nucleotides matching TRBD1. CDR3 length equals 15 residues. Unmatched junction bases numbered 5, after V lost 6 bases and J lost 2 bases. Germline-derived CDR1 and CDR2 are MNHEY and SVGAGI. CDR3: CASRSWDRAYNEQFF. Here the CDR3 DNA reads TGTGCCAGCAGATCCTGGGACAGGGCCTACAATGAGCAGTTCTTC.

This clonotype was seen only a few times. This rearrangement joins TRBV5-1 to TRBJ2-7; the D call may be TRBD1 or TRBD2 (5 bases each). V lost 4 bases to trimming and J lost 3 bases, with 11 bases between them. The germline CDR1 and CDR2 sequences are SGHRS and YFSETQ. The CDR3 contains 13 residues. In DNA, the CDR3 is TGCGCCAGCAGCCGGGACCAAGACTACGAGCAGTACTTC. Residues: CASSRDQDYEQYF.

This clonotype turned up a few times. The rearrangement uses TRBV2 and TRBJ2-2; D is unresolved. Trimming removed 4 bases at V and 6 bases at J, with 9 bases between. The CDR3 runs 13 residues. Germline V lookup: CDR1 SNHLY, CDR2 FYNNEI. The CDR3 region is CASSVRDSGELFF. CDR3 in DNA: TGTGCCAGCAGTGTACGTGATTCCGGGGAGCTGTTTTTT.

The chain employs TRBV27 and TRBJ2-5; 7 bases are a match to TRBD2. The better agreement between TRBJ2-7 and the DNA end casts doubt on the J call. CDR1 MNHEY and CDR2 SMNVEV come from the germline V gene (reference sequence). The CDR3 has 17 amino acids. The CDR3 region has the DNA TGTGCCAGCAGTCCCCTGCCTTCTGCTAGCGGTAACTACGAGCAGTACTTC. As protein: CASSPLPSASGNYEQYF.

This clonotype has only a few counts. The chain employs TRBV25-1 and TRBJ1-4; D gene unclear. Germline lookup yields CDR1 MGHDK and CDR2 SYGVNS. The length of the CDR3 is 12 residues. The germline V and J ends were trimmed by 7 bases and 5 bases, with 8 bases remaining between them. CDR3 region: CASKTGNEKLFF. The CDR3 DNA follows: TGTGCCAGCAAGACGGGAAATGAAAAACTGTTTTTT.

This chain links TRBV10-3 with TRBJ2-2, with D perhaps TRBD1 (5 bases). The germline CDR1 and CDR2 sequences are ENHRY and SYGVKD. This CDR3 is built from 12 residues. Trimming removed 7 bases at V and 6 bases at J, with 9 bases between. The CDR3 loop is CAITSTAGELFF. CDR3 DNA: TGTGCCATCACTTCGACAGCCGGGGAGCTGTTTTTT.

The chain carries TRBV6-5 and TRBJ2-7; D is unclear. V lost 6 bases and J 0 bases, leaving 15 bases between the germline ends. CDR1 is MNHEY, CDR2 SVGAGI, per germline. CDR3 length equals 15 residues. Written as DNA, the CDR3 is TGTGCCAGCAGCTCCCGGGCAGATCGCTCCTACGAGCAGTACTTC. This encodes CASSSRADRSYEQYF.

The CDR3 loop reads CASRLQGAGEQYF. The CDR3 DNA reads TGTGCCAGCAGGTTACAGGGGGCGGGCGAGCAGTACTTC. V usage is TRBV9 and J usage is TRBJ2-4; 9 bases match TRBD1. The assigned J gene may be wrong: the sequence end matches TRBJ2-7 better. The CDR3 runs 13 residues. Germline V lookup: CDR1 SGDLS, CDR2 YYNGEE.

V gene TRBV5-1 combines with J gene TRBJ1-1; the D gene is possibly TRBD1 (6 bases). From germline, CDR1 is SGHRS and CDR2 YFSETQ. CDR3 length: 16 residues. V was cut by 0 bases and J by 2 bases, with 14 bases left in between. In DNA, the CDR3 is TGCGCCAGCAGCTTGGACGCGTGGGGGCGCAACACTGAAGCTTTCTTT. Residues: CASSLDAWGRNTEAFF.

V gene TRBV27 combines with J gene TRBJ2-3; D remains ambiguous. Looked up from germline, CDR1 is MNHEY and CDR2 is SMNVEV (reference sequence). V lost 11 bases, J lost 4 bases, and 7 bases lay in between. This CDR3 comprises 10 residues. The CDR3 DNA is TGTGCCCCCCGGGCAGATACGCAGTATTTT. Translating it yields CAPRADTQYF.

The V and J genes are TRBV5-6 and TRBJ2-7; no firm D call. The last part of the DNA fits TRBJ2-5 better; the J call may be wrong. The CDR3 loop spans 12 amino acids. From germline, CDR1 is SGHDT and CDR2 YYEEEE. CDR3 region: CASSLVGQTQYF. The CDR3 nucleotides are TGTGCCAGCAGCTTGGTTGGCCAGACCCAGTACTTC.

The gene calls are TRBV11-2 and TRBJ2-7; D perhaps matches TRBD2 (6 bases). The CDR3 runs to 12 residues. V was pared by 5 bases and J by 6 bases, with 11 bases between. The germline V gene has CDR1 SGHAT and CDR2 FQNNGV. Written as DNA, the CDR3 is TGTGCCAGCAGCAACAGCGGGCTCGAGCAGTACTTC. Its protein is CASSNSGLEQYF.